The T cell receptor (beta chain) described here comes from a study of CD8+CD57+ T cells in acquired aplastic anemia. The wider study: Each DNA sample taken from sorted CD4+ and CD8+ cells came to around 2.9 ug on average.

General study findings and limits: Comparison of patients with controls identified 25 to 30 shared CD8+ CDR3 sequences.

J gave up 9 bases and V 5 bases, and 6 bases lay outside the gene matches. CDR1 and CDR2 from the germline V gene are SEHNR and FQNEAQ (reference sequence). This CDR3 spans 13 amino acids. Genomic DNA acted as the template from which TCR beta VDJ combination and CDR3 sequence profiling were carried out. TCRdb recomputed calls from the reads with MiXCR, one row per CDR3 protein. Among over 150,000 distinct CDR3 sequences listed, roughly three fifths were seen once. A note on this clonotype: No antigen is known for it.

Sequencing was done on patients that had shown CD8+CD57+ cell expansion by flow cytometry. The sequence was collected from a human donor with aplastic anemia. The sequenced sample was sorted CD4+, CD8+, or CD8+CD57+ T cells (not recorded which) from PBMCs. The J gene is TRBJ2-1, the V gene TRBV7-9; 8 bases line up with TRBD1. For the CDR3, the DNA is TGTGCCAGCAGCCATGAGACAGGGGTTGAGCAGTTCTTC. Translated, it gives CASSHETGVEQFF.